Shown below are 27 T cell receptor beta chains from a single sample sequenced in a study of metastatic and nonmetastatic thyroid tumors (dated by TCRdb to 2020 to 2022). Library construction relied on PCR. Sequencing took place on an Illumina HiSeq 4000. TCRdb ran its own pipeline on the public reads, namely fastp trimming at Q25 and MiXCR clone calling, and kept in-frame beta chains. The sample yields 15,000 or so clones; roughly 3.5% were counted once. The ten largest clones capture about 25% of the sample. No patient had received any treatment before thyroid surgery. The material sequenced was tumor tissue. The receptor set was obtained from a female donor with papillary thyroid cancer or a benign thyroid nodule (not recorded which). Some clones in this sample may be carry-over from other donors' samples.

This clone was counted between two and nine times. This sequence joins TRBV19 and TRBJ2-7; D might be TRBD2 (6 bases). Per germline, CDR1 LNHDA and CDR2 SQIVND (reference sequence). This CDR3 region has 14 residues. The V and J ends lost 10 bases and 2 bases respectively, with 18 bases between them. The CDR3 coding sequence is TGTGCCACCTCCAGGGTTAGCGGTCCCTACGAGCAGTACTTC. Its protein is CATSRVSGPYEQYF.

This chain links TRBV12-3 or TRBV12-4 with TRBJ2-3; D gene unclear. The CDR3 contains 15 residues. V dropped 1 base and J dropped 3 bases, with 11 bases sitting between them. CDR3 loop: CASSLVSGPTDTQYF. DNA for the CDR3: TGTGCCAGCAGTTTAGTTTCGGGTCCTACAGATACGCAGTATTTT.

The V gene is TRBV19, the J gene TRBJ2-6; 7 bases map to TRBD1. Unmatched junction bases numbered 6, after V lost 1 base and J lost 3 bases. The CDR3 runs to 17 residues. Germline-derived CDR1 and CDR2 are LNHDA and SQIVND (reference sequence). CDR3 DNA: TGTGCCAGTAGTATAGCCACAGGGGTAGGTGGGGCCAACGTCCTGACTTTC. Translation: CASSIATGVGGANVLTF. The full variable domain, with the rest looked up from reference TRBV19 and TRBJ2-6, is DGGITQSPKYLFRKEGQNVTLSCEQNLNHDAMYWYRQDPGQGLRLIYYSQIVNDFQKGDIAEGYSVSREKKESFPLTVTSAQKNPTAFYLCASSIATGVGGANVLTFGAGSRLTVL.

This clone was found a few times. V gene TRBV6-2 or TRBV6-3 combines with J gene TRBJ2-5; D remains ambiguous. The CDR3 spans 14 residues. Germline CDR1 and CDR2: MNHEY and SVGEGT. V lost 6 bases and J lost 3, with 14 bases in between. The CDR3 region is CASSSDGTEETQYF. Here the CDR3 DNA reads TGTGCCAGCAGCTCAGACGGAACGGAAGAGACCCAGTACTTC.

This clone was seen more than once but under ten times. The same CDR3 can be traced to other DNA sequences in this sample. This CDR3 reads CASSVGENTEAFF. The CDR3 nucleotides read TGTGCCAGCAGTGTTGGGGAGAACACTGAAGCTTTCTTT. This chain connects TRBV2 to TRBJ1-1; D gene unclear. V was pared by 4 bases and J by 1 base, with 7 bases between. The CDR3 runs 13 residues. Germline values: CDR1 SNHLY, CDR2 FYNNEI.

This clone turned up a few times. The rearrangement links TRBV6-5 to TRBJ1-6, with 9 bases that match TRBD1. After removal of 4 bases from V and 6 bases from J, the junction contained 4 bases not matched to a gene. Germline CDR1 reads MNHEY; CDR2 reads SVGAGI. This CDR3 has 15 residues. CDR3 protein: CASSSAGQGNSPLHF. The CDR3 bases are TGTGCCAGCAGTTCGGCGGGACAGGGTAATTCACCCCTCCACTTT.

Judged by abundance, this clone is large (0.1 to 1%). The chain joins TRBV6-1 to TRBJ1-2, with unresolved D. The CDR3 has 15 residues. Germline V gene lookup returns CDR1 MNHNS and CDR2 SASEGT. V was shortened by 2 bases and J by 2 bases, with 12 bases between the two germline ends. CDR3 DNA sequence: TGTGCCAGCAGTGAATTAGACTCGGGGAACTATGGCTACACCTTC. Encoded protein: CASSELDSGNYGYTF.

The chain has TRBV24-1 and TRBJ1-1, with TRBD1 as a possible D gene (5 bases). The CDR3 length is 13 residues. Trimming removed 5 bases from V and 3 bases from J, with 9 bases in between. Germline CDR1 is KGHDR and CDR2 is SFDVKD. The CDR3 loop reads CATSGQRYTEAFF. The DNA of the CDR3 is TGTGCCACCAGTGGACAGCGATACACTGAAGCTTTCTTT.

In its sample, this clone is hyperexpanded. DNA of the CDR3: TGTGCCGGAGGGTTCACTGAAGCTTTCTTT. Protein sequence: CAGGFTEAFF. The chain combines TRBV6-1 with TRBJ1-1; no definite D call. Germline values: CDR1 MNHNS, CDR2 SASEGT. V was pared by 11 bases and J by 4 bases, with 8 bases between. This CDR3 spans 10 amino acids.

This clone was detected only a few times. This sequence joins TRBV6-1 and TRBJ1-1; 8 bases align to TRBD1. The CDR3 is 15 amino acids. With V trimmed by 6 bases and J by 1 base, 7 bases remained unmatched. CDR1 MNHNS and CDR2 SASEGT come from the germline V gene. The CDR3 DNA follows: TGTGCCAGCAGAGGACAGGGATTTGGGAACACTGAAGCTTTCTTT. Its protein is CASRGQGFGNTEAFF.

This clone was found a few times. The chain joins TRBV6-2 or TRBV6-3 to TRBJ1-6, with D perhaps matching TRBD1 (5 bases). Germline values: CDR1 MNHEY, CDR2 SVGEGT. The CDR3 sequence is 14 residues long. The V end was cut by 0 bases, the J end by 7 bases, with 7 bases between. The DNA for the CDR3 is TGTGCCAGCAGTTACTCGCGACAGAATTCACCCCTCCACTTT. Translating it yields CASSYSRQNSPLHF.

This clone was seen many times. The chain recombines TRBV27 with TRBJ2-7; 11 bases align to TRBD2. The CDR3 sequence is 15 residues long. V was clipped by 5 bases and J by 5 bases; unmatched bases: 8. Germline CDR1 MNHEY, CDR2 SMNVEV (reference sequence). CDR3: CASSPTSGSPHEQYF. CDR3 nucleotide sequence: TGTGCCAGCAGTCCAACTAGCGGGAGTCCCCACGAGCAGTACTTC.

The chain combines TRBV29-1 with TRBJ2-1; D is possibly TRBD2 (5 bases). The germline gives CDR1 SQVTM, CDR2 ANQGSEA. This CDR3 spans 14 amino acids. Trimming pared 3 bases from V and 3 bases from J, leaving 12 bases between. As DNA, the CDR3 is TGCAGCGTTGATCCTGCCGGGATCTACAATGAGCAGTTCTTC. It encodes CSVDPAGIYNEQFF.

The V gene is TRBV28, the J gene TRBJ2-1; 9 bases align to TRBD2. V gave up 6 bases and J gave up 5 bases; unmatched junction bases: 8. The CDR3 loop spans 15 amino acids. Germline V gene data show CDR1 as MDHEN and CDR2 as SYDVKM. CDR3 loop: CASRLLAGPNNEQFF. In nucleotides, the CDR3 is TGTGCCAGCAGGTTGCTAGCGGGACCAAACAATGAGCAGTTCTTC.

This clone is termed medium-sized (0.01 to 0.1%). The CDR3 region is CSAIGTGVYGYTF. The CDR3 coding sequence is TGCAGTGCTATAGGGACAGGGGTCTATGGCTACACCTTC. The V gene is TRBV20-1, the J gene TRBJ1-2, with 10 bases lining up with TRBD1. CDR1 and CDR2 from the germline V gene are DFQATT and SNEGSKA (reference sequence). The trim removed 4 bases at V and 4 bases at J, leaving 3 bases unmatched. The CDR3 contains 13 residues.

The chain is built from TRBV11-1 and TRBJ2-7, with a weak D call TRBD1 (6 bases). The CDR3 sequence is 15 residues long. CDR1 and CDR2 from the germline V gene are SGHAT and FQDESV (reference sequence). Deletions cut 5 bases from V and 3 bases from J, with 17 bases between. The CDR3 reads CASSLNRQVHYEQYF. CDR3 nucleotide sequence: TGTGCCAGCAGCCTAAACCGACAGGTCCACTACGAGCAGTACTTC.

This clone was detected a few times. The chain employs TRBV20-1 and TRBJ1-6; 7 positions agree with TRBD1. Germline CDR1 and CDR2: DFQATT and SNEGSKA (reference sequence). This CDR3 region has 16 residues. The junction had 8 bases not matched to a gene; V was cut back by 2 bases and J by 4 bases. The CDR3 sequence is CSARKPGQLYNSPLHF. The CDR3, as DNA: TGCAGTGCTAGAAAGCCGGGACAGCTATATAATTCACCCCTCCACTTT.

In the case of this clone: Germline and junction disagree at one end, which may indicate a read error. This chain connects TRBV7-9 to TRBJ2-3; no clear D. Germline CDR1 is SEHNR and CDR2 is FQNEAQ (reference sequence). CDR3 size: 15 residues. This CDR3 is CASSYVLTSTYTQYF. Here the CDR3 DNA reads TGTGCCAGCAGCTACGTACTTACATCCACATATACGCAGTATTTT.

V is TRBV4-1 and J is TRBJ1-1; TRBD1 is a possible D gene (5 bases). The germline gives CDR1 MGHRA, CDR2 YSYEKL. V lost 1 base and J lost 4, with 13 bases in between. The CDR3 runs to 15 residues. CDR3 amino acids: CASSQVGRAATEAFF. In DNA form, the CDR3 reads TGCGCCAGCAGCCAAGTCGGCAGGGCCGCCACTGAAGCTTTCTTT.

The chain uses TRBV25-1 and TRBJ2-7; 12 bases match TRBD1. The V gene's germline CDR1 is MGHDK and CDR2 SYGVNS. The CDR3 covers 15 residues. V lost 5 bases, J lost 5 bases, and 7 bases stayed unmatched. CDR3 DNA: TGTGCCAGCAGTCGTGGGGGGACAGGGGGCCACGAGCAGTACTTC. This translates into CASSRGGTGGHEQYF.

The rearrangement links TRBV28 to TRBJ2-7; the D is unclear. Germline CDR1 MDHEN, CDR2 SYDVKM. V was cut by 6 bases and J by 1 base, with 4 bases left in between. The CDR3 consists of 11 residues. CDR3 nucleotides: TGTGCCAGCAGACTTTCCTACGAGCAGTACTTC. Translated: CASRLSYEQYF.

The table lists this clone with a few counts. V and J are TRBV28 and TRBJ2-7; perhaps D is TRBD1 or TRBD2 (5 bases each). V lost 6 bases and J lost 0, with 15 bases in between. The CDR3 runs 15 residues. Germline V gene lookup returns CDR1 MDHEN and CDR2 SYDVKM. The CDR3 DNA reads TGTGCCAGCAGGGGACGGACACTCACCTCCTACGAGCAGTACTTC. As protein: CASRGRTLTSYEQYF.

This clone was counted only a few times. This sequence joins TRBV2 and TRBJ2-7; possible D gene TRBD1, 6 bases. This CDR3 is 14 amino acids long. Germline V gene data show CDR1 as SNHLY and CDR2 as FYNNEI. Trimming took off 7 bases at V and 7 bases at J, with 20 bases between the two ends. In DNA form, the CDR3 reads TGTGCCAGCAATTTGGGCAGGGGCCCGGGGGAGCAGTACTTC. Translated, it gives CASNLGRGPGEQYF.

The rearrangement links TRBV6-2 or TRBV6-3 to TRBJ1-1; 10 nucleotides match TRBD1. V lost 7 bases, J lost 2 bases, and 10 bases stayed unmatched. The CDR3 consists of 16 residues. CDR1 is MNHEY, CDR2 SVGEGT, per germline. CDR3 residues: CASIIFRTGGNTEAFF. Here the CDR3 DNA reads TGTGCCAGCATTATATTCAGGACAGGGGGAAACACTGAAGCTTTCTTT.

This clone showed up just a few times. J is TRBJ1-2 and V is TRBV5-6; no clear D gene. The CDR3 sequence is 13 residues long. Per the germline V gene, CDR1 is SGHDT and CDR2 is YYEEEE. Trimming took 2 bases from V and 3 from J, leaving 8 bases between them. CDR3 protein: CASSFGLDYGYTF. CDR3 bases: TGTGCCAGCAGCTTCGGACTAGACTATGGCTACACCTTC.

V and J are TRBV25-1 and TRBJ1-2; D call uncertain. The CDR3 loop spans 13 amino acids. Between the trimmed V and J ends, which lost 2 bases and 7 bases, there was a span of 11 bases. Germline V gene lookup returns CDR1 MGHDK and CDR2 SYGVNS. CDR3 amino acids: CASSENPTSGYTF. The CDR3 DNA reads as TGTGCCAGCAGTGAAAATCCGACCTCTGGCTACACCTTC.

The rearrangement links TRBV20-1 to TRBJ2-1; maybe TRBD2 (5 bases). Trimming took off 1 base at V and 4 bases at J, with 14 bases between the two ends. The CDR3 spans 15 residues. Germline V gene data show CDR1 as DFQATT and CDR2 as SNEGSKA (reference sequence). CDR3 residues: CSARGQRTVYNEQFF. The CDR3 coding sequence is TGCAGTGCTAGAGGCCAGCGGACGGTATACAATGAGCAGTTCTTC.